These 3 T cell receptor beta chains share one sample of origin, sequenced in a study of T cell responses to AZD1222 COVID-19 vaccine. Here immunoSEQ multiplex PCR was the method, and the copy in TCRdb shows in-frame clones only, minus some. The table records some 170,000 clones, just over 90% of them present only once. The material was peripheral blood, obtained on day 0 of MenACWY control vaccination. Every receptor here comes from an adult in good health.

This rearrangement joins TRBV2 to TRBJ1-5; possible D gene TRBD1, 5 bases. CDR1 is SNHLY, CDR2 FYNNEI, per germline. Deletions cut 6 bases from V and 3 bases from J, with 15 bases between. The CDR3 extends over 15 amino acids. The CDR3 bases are TGTGCCAGCAGCAGACTCGGGGCAGTCAATCAGCCCCAGCATTTT. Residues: CASSRLGAVNQPQHF.

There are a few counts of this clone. The CDR3 is CSAREAFF. The CDR3 DNA follows: TGCAGTGCGAGGGAAGCTTTCTTT. The chain links TRBV20-1 to TRBJ1-1, with D hard to call. This CDR3 is 8 amino acids long. Germline V gene lookup returns CDR1 DFQATT and CDR2 SNEGSKA (reference sequence). The germline V and J ends were trimmed by 6 bases and 8 bases, with 4 bases remaining between them.

The DNA of the CDR3 is TGTGCCACGGGGGTCCAAGAGACCCAGTACTTC. It yields the protein CATGVQETQYF. This chain joins TRBV19 and TRBJ2-5, with D perhaps TRBD2 (6 bases). In germline, CDR1 is LNHDA, CDR2 SQIVND (reference sequence). CDR3 length: 11 amino acids. V was trimmed by 10 bases and J by 1 base, leaving 7 bases between them.